This record concerns one TCR beta chain sequence. The sample is drawn from a study of T-cell reconstitution after alpha-beta-depleted transplantation in children. Using unique molecular identifiers, the investigators prepared the TCRbeta library. TCRdb analysed the PCR reads with MiXCR anew, one entry per CDR3 protein. Of 420,000 or so distinct CDR3 sequences detected, roughly a tenth appear once; the ten largest clones hold 4.5% to 6%. The CDR3 length is 15 residues. Looked up from germline, CDR1 is DFQATT and CDR2 is SNEGSKA (reference sequence). V shed 3 bases and J shed 5 bases, with 19 bases lying between them.

The sample consisted of PBMCs from the stem cell graft donor, taken from the stem cell graft. The receptor comes from a human donor who donated a stem cell graft to a child with acute myeloid leukemia. The chain has TRBV20-1 and TRBJ2-5; perhaps D is TRBD1 or TRBD2 (6 bases each). This CDR3 is CSASRAQGGRETQYF. DNA for the CDR3: TGCAGTGCTAGTAGGGCCCAAGGGGGGCGCGAGACCCAGTACTTC.